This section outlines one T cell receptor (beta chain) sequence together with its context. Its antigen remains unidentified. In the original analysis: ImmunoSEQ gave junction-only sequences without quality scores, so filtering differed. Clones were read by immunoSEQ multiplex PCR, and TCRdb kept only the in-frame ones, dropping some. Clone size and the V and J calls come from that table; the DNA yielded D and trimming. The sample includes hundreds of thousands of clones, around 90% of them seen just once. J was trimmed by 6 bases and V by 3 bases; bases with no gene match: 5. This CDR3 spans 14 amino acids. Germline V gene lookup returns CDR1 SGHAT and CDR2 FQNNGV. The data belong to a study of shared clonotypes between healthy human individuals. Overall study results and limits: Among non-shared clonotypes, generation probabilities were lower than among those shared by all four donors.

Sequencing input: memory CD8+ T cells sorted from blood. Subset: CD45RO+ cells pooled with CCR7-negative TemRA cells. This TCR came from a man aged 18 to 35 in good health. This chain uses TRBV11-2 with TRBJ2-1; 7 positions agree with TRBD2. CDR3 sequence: CASSFYSSGNEQFF. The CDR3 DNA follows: TGTGCCAGCAGCTTCTATTCTAGCGGCAATGAGCAGTTCTTC.